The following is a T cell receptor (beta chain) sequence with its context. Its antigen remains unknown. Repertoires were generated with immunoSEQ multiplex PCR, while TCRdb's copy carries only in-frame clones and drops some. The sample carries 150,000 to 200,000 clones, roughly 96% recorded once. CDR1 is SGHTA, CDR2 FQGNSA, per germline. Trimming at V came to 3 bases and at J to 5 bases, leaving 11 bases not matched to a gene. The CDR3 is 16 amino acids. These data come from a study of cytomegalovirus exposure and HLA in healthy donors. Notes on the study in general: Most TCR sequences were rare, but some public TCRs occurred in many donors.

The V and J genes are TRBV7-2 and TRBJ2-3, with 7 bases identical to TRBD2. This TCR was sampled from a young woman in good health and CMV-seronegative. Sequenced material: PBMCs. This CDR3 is CASSLGEGAGEDTQYF. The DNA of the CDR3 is TGTGCCAGCAGCTTGGGAGAGGGTGCGGGGGAAGATACGCAGTATTTT.